The 27 T cell receptor beta chains in this list originate from one sample, sequenced in a study of T cells in Graves' hyperthyroidism and ophthalmopathy. Using RNA transcripts as the source, TCR beta CDR3 regions were amplified. The HTBI primer set served for first-round RT-PCR of the TCR CDR3. One entry per CDR3 protein, called by TCRdb with MiXCR from the multiplex PCR reads. The sample includes approximately 600,000 distinct CDR3 sequences, around 14% of them seen just once. Sequencing was done on a sample of blood. These receptors came from a woman aged 18-29 years with Graves' ophthalmopathy.

This sequence joins TRBV4-2 and TRBJ2-2; the D is unclear. V dropped 0 bases and J dropped 1 base, with 9 bases sitting between them. The CDR3 is 16 residues long. The germline gives CDR1 LGHNA, CDR2 YNFKEQ. Here the CDR3 DNA reads TGTGCCAGCAGCCAAGATCCGGTCGAGAACACCGGGGAGCTGTTTTTT. It encodes CASSQDPVENTGELFF.

This chain joins TRBV7-2 and TRBJ1-3; 8 bases map to TRBD1. Germline V gene sequence: CDR1 SGHTA, CDR2 FQGNSA. Unmatched junction bases numbered 3, after V lost 3 bases and J lost 2 bases. This CDR3 contains 15 residues. CDR3 loop: CASSFGQGAGNTIYF. The CDR3 DNA reads TGTGCCAGCAGCTTTGGACAGGGAGCTGGAAACACCATATATTTT.

The rearrangement joins TRBV10-3 to TRBJ1-6; no clear D. CDR3 length: 12 amino acids. Germline CDR1 reads ENHRY; CDR2 reads SYGVKD. Trimming left V 2 bases short and J 9 bases short, with 5 bases between. In nucleotides, the CDR3 is TGTGCCATCAGTGAGCTTAGTTCACCCCTCCACTTT. Protein sequence: CAISELSSPLHF.

This clonotype came up a few times. The genes are TRBV11-1 and TRBJ2-2, with D possibly TRBD1 on 5 matching bases. The CDR3 extends over 16 amino acids. CDR1 is SGHAT and CDR2 is FQDESV in the germline V gene (reference sequence). The ends were cut back, 1 base at V and 2 bases at J, with 11 bases in the middle. The CDR3, as DNA: TGTGCCAGCAGCTTAGAGGGCAGGGTTAACACCGGGGAGCTGTTTTTT. Protein sequence: CASSLEGRVNTGELFF.

This clonotype was counted ten times or more. This chain uses TRBV30 with TRBJ2-7; D is perhaps TRBD2 (7 bases). Trimming pared 3 bases from V and 2 bases from J, leaving 11 bases between. Looked up from germline, CDR1 is GTSNPN and CDR2 is SVGIG (reference sequence). CDR3 length: 13 residues. CDR3 bases: TGTGCCTGGAGCGCGGGGGCCCCCTACGAGCAGTACTTC. Its translation: CAWSAGAPYEQYF.

This clonotype was observed many times. This rearrangement joins TRBV2 to TRBJ2-5; 9 bases fit TRBD1. V lost 3 bases to trimming and J lost 5 bases; unmatched junction nucleotides: 4. The CDR3 has 14 residues. The V gene's germline CDR1 is SNHLY and CDR2 FYNNEI. CDR3 coding DNA: TGTGCCAGCAGTGATCGGGACAGGGTCGAGACCCAGTACTTC. Translated: CASSDRDRVETQYF.

This clonotype was found many times. This sequence joins TRBV7-8 and TRBJ1-2, with TRBD1 identical over 7 bases. Germline V gene data show CDR1 as SGHVS and CDR2 as FQNEAQ. The V gene end was trimmed by 2 bases and the J gene end by 4 bases; junction bases not matched to a gene: 7. The CDR3 sequence is 15 residues long. This CDR3 reads CASSLIGTEFYGYTF. The CDR3 DNA reads TGTGCCAGCAGCTTAATTGGGACAGAATTCTATGGCTACACCTTC.

For this clonotype: This could be a read error, since a much larger clone is one nucleotide away. The gene calls are TRBV3-1 and TRBJ2-3; 8 bases map to TRBD2. This CDR3 spans 15 amino acids. Per germline, CDR1 LGHDT and CDR2 YNNKEL (reference sequence). With V trimmed by 5 bases and J by 8 bases, 12 bases remained unmatched. CDR3 sequence: CASSSKLADPGTQYF. CDR3 coding DNA: TGTGCCAGCAGCTCAAAACTAGCGGATCCAGGTACGCAGTATTTT.

This clonotype occurred many times. V usage is TRBV6-1 and J usage is TRBJ2-5; D is perhaps TRBD1 (6 bases). The CDR3 length is 14 residues. Germline lookup yields CDR1 MNHNS and CDR2 SASEGT. Trimming took 4 bases from V and 3 from J, leaving 12 bases between them. The DNA of the CDR3 is TGTGCCAGCAGTGTCGGGACACGAAAAGAGACCCAGTACTTC. Amino acids: CASSVGTRKETQYF.

This clonotype was observed at least ten times. V usage is TRBV29-1 and J usage is TRBJ2-7; possible D gene TRBD1, 6 bases. The CDR3 spans 13 residues. Trimming stripped 4 bases from V and 3 bases from J, with 13 bases between. CDR1 is SQVTM, CDR2 ANQGSEA, per germline. The CDR3 DNA follows: TGCAGCGTTGGGACAGACATCCTCTACGAGCAGTACTTC. Translated: CSVGTDILYEQYF.

This clonotype was recorded a few times. J is TRBJ2-5 and V is TRBV27; D might be TRBD1 or TRBD2, each matching 5 bases. Per germline, CDR1 MNHEY and CDR2 SMNVEV (reference sequence). The ends were cut back, 1 base at V and 2 bases at J, with 8 bases in the middle. The CDR3 runs 14 residues. This CDR3 is CASSLWGFQETQYF. The CDR3 DNA reads as TGTGCCAGCAGTTTATGGGGGTTTCAAGAGACCCAGTACTTC.

This clonotype showed up many times. V and J are TRBV12-3 or TRBV12-4 and TRBJ1-4, with a weak D call TRBD1 (6 bases). V was clipped by 6 bases and J by 4 bases, with 12 bases between them. The CDR3 contains 14 residues. The CDR3: CASSLQGLNEKLFF. Written as DNA, the CDR3 is TGTGCCAGCAGCCTACAGGGACTTAATGAAAAACTGTTTTTT.

This clonotype was observed many times. The J gene is TRBJ2-5, the V gene TRBV20-1, with 8 bases identical to TRBD2. Trimming removed 2 bases from V and 1 base from J; junction bases left unmatched: 3. Germline V gene sequence: CDR1 DFQATT, CDR2 SNEGSKA (reference sequence). The CDR3 consists of 14 residues. The CDR3 DNA sequence: TGCAGTGCTAGAACGGGAGGGCTCCAAGAGACCCAGTACTTC. Its protein product is CSARTGGLQETQYF.

In this sample, this clonotype turned up many times. The J gene is TRBJ2-7, the V gene TRBV5-1; 7 bases agree with TRBD1. The CDR3 sequence is 14 residues long. After removal of 1 base from V and 5 bases from J, the junction contained 6 bases not matched to a gene. Germline CDR1 reads SGHRS; CDR2 reads YFSETQ. Here the CDR3 DNA reads TGCGCCAGCAGCTTGACAGGGGTTATAAACGAGCAGTACTTC. Its translation: CASSLTGVINEQYF.

This clonotype was seen repeatedly, ten times or more. The chain joins TRBV7-2 to TRBJ2-7, with a tentative D call TRBD2 (7 bases). This CDR3 has 16 amino acids. From germline, CDR1 is SGHTA and CDR2 FQGNSA. The V and J ends lost 8 bases and 3 bases respectively, with 23 bases between them. The CDR3 spells CASSRSGGGGGYEQYF. CDR3 DNA: TGTGCCAGCTCTAGATCCGGGGGCGGGGGCGGCTACGAGCAGTACTTC. The full variable domain, with the rest looked up from reference TRBV7-2 and TRBJ2-7, is GAGVSQSPSNKVTEKGKDVELRCDPISGHTALYWYRQSLGQGLEFLIYFQGNSAPDKSGLPSDRFSAERTGGSVSTLTIQRTQQEDSAVYLCASSRSGGGGGYEQYFGPGTRLTVT.

As to this clonotype: This clone may be a read error of a much larger clone one base away. This likely comes from a read error, as the CDR3 has no conserved phenylalanine or tryptophan at its end. The CDR3 spells CASRRENTEAFS. The CDR3 DNA reads TGTGCCAGCAGACGGGAGAACACTGAAGCTTTCTCT. This chain uses TRBV6-1 with TRBJ1-1; no clear D gene. The CDR3 contains 12 residues. Per germline, CDR1 MNHNS and CDR2 SASEGT. V dropped 6 bases and J dropped 1 base, with 6 bases sitting between them.

This clonotype was counted many times. The V and J genes are TRBV11-3 and TRBJ2-7; maybe TRBD1 (5 bases). Germline V lookup: CDR1 SGHNT, CDR2 YENEEA. The CDR3 totals 18 residues. Between the trimmed V and J ends, which lost 5 bases and 4 bases, there was a span of 27 bases. Written as DNA, the CDR3 is TGTGCCAGCAGCCCGATAGGGGCCGCCCGGGTGGAGCAGTACGAGCAGTACTTC. This gives the protein CASSPIGAARVEQYEQYF.

The chain uses TRBV12-3 or TRBV12-4 and TRBJ1-6, with 7 bases fitting TRBD1. The CDR3 has 15 residues. The J segment lost 3 bases and the V segment lost 8 bases, leaving 7 bases of the junction unmatched. The CDR3 reads CASERTGIYNSPLHF. The CDR3 bases are TGTGCCAGCGAGAGGACAGGAATCTATAATTCACCCCTCCACTTT.

This clonotype was picked up many times. The genes are TRBV27 and TRBJ1-2; TRBD1 agrees at 9 bases. From germline, CDR1 is MNHEY and CDR2 SMNVEV (reference sequence). V gave up 3 bases and J gave up 4 bases; unmatched junction bases: 6. The CDR3 has 15 residues. The CDR3 loop reads CASSLGQGLLYGYTF. For the CDR3, the DNA is TGTGCCAGCAGTTTGGGACAGGGACTCCTCTATGGCTACACCTTC.

The chain employs TRBV2 and TRBJ1-1; 7 bases are a match to TRBD1. With 6 bases clipped from V and 3 bases from J, the junction kept 4 bases outside the gene matches. This CDR3 comprises 13 residues. CDR1 and CDR2 from the germline V gene are SNHLY and FYNNEI. CDR3 sequence: CASRADRDTEAFF. DNA for the CDR3: TGTGCCAGCAGGGCCGACAGGGACACTGAAGCTTTCTTT.

Many counts were recorded for this clonotype. The chain carries TRBV12-3 or TRBV12-4 and TRBJ2-7, with 14 nucleotides matching TRBD2. The ends lost 5 bases at V and 5 bases at J; junction bases unmatched: 5. The CDR3 runs to 15 residues. The CDR3 DNA follows: TGTGCCAGCAGTCCGGGACTAGCGGGAGTCCACGAGCAGTACTTC. Translating gives CASSPGLAGVHEQYF.

There are many counts of this clonotype. The chain combines TRBV30 with TRBJ1-5; tentatively, D is TRBD1 (5 bases). Trimming shortened V by 3 bases and J by 0 bases, and 18 bases separated the two germline ends. Per the germline V gene, CDR1 is GTSNPN and CDR2 is SVGIG (reference sequence). The CDR3 runs to 17 residues. CDR3 amino acids: CAWSGGTDYYSNQPQHF. CDR3 DNA sequence: TGTGCCTGGAGCGGCGGGACTGATTATTATAGCAATCAGCCCCAGCATTTT.

This clonotype was detected many times. The chain carries TRBV18 and TRBJ2-5; no clear D gene. This CDR3 contains 14 residues. The germline gives CDR1 KGHSH, CDR2 LQKENI. V gave up 3 bases and J gave up 2 bases, with 10 bases separating them. For the CDR3, the DNA is TGTGCCAGCTCACCCAGATCAACGCAAGAGACCCAGTACTTC. This codes for CASSPRSTQETQYF.

Comment on this clonotype: Being one base from a much bigger clone, this may be a read error. The rearrangement links TRBV12-3 or TRBV12-4 to TRBJ1-2, with D hard to call. V gave up 0 bases and J gave up 9 bases, with 17 bases separating them. There are 15 residues in the CDR3. CDR3 sequence reads: CASSLARRAWNSYTF. CDR3 nucleotide sequence: TGTGCCAGCAGTTTAGCGCGGAGGGCGTGGAACAGCTACACCTTC.

This clonotype occurred many times. The J gene is TRBJ2-7, the V gene TRBV5-1; 13 bases are a match to TRBD2. V shed 4 bases, J shed 7 bases, and the junction held 8 bases outside the gene matches. CDR1 and CDR2 from the germline V gene are SGHRS and YFSETQ. The CDR3 runs to 15 residues. Here the CDR3 reads CASSAGLAGEGEQYF. CDR3 coding DNA: TGCGCCAGCAGCGCCGGACTAGCGGGAGAGGGAGAGCAGTACTTC.

The gene calls are TRBV3-1 and TRBJ1-1; TRBD1 aligns across 9 bases. Germline V gene sequence: CDR1 LGHDT, CDR2 YNNKEL (reference sequence). The V and J ends lost 1 base and 2 bases, in that order; junction bases with no gene match: 2. The CDR3 has 15 residues. CDR3 DNA sequence: TGTGCCAGCAGCCAAGGGACAGGGGCCAACACTGAAGCTTTCTTT. It codes for CASSQGTGANTEAFF.

This clonotype was seen at least ten times. The V gene is TRBV12-3 or TRBV12-4, the J gene TRBJ2-7; D may correspond to TRBD1 or TRBD2 (5 bases each). Trimming cost V 2 bases and J 3 bases, with 14 bases left between them. This CDR3 spans 15 amino acids. CDR3 nucleotide sequence: TGTGCCAGCAGTTTATTGTCGGGACGGATCTACGAGCAGTACTTC. It yields the protein CASSLLSGRIYEQYF.